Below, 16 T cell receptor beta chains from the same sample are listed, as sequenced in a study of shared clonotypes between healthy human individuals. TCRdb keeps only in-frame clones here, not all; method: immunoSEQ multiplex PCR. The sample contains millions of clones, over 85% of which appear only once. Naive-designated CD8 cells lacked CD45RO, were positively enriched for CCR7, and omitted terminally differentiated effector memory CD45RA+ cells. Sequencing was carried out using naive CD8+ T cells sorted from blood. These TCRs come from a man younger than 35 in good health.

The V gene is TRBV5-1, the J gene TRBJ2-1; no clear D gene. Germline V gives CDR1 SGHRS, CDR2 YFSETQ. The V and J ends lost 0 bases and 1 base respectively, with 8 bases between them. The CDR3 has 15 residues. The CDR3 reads CASSLEAESYNEQFF. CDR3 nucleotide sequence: TGCGCCAGCAGCTTGGAGGCGGAATCCTACAATGAGCAGTTCTTC.

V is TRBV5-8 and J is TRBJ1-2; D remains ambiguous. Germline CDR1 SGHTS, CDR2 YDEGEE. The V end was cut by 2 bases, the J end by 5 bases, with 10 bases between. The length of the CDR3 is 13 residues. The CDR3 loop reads CASSFQIPYGYTF. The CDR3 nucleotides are TGTGCCAGCAGCTTCCAAATACCTTATGGCTACACCTTC.

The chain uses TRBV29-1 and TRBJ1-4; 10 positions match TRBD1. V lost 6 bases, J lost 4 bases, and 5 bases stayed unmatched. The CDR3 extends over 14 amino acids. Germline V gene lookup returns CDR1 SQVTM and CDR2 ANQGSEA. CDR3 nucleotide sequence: TGCAGCGTCCTTGACAGGGGGCTTAATGAAAAACTGTTTTTT. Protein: CSVLDRGLNEKLFF.

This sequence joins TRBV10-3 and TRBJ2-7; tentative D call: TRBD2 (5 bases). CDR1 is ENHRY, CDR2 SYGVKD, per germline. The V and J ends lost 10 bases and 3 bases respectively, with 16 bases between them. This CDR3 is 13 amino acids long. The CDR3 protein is CATPLNGLYEQYF. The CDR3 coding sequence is TGTGCCACCCCCCTTAACGGACTCTACGAGCAGTACTTC.

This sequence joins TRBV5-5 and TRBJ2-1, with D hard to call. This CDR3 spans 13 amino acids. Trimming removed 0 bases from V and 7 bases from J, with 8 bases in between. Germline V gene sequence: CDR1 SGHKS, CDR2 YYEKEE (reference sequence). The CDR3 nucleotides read TGTGCCAGCAGCTTGGTGGAGAGGAATGAGCAGTTCTTC. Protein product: CASSLVERNEQFF.

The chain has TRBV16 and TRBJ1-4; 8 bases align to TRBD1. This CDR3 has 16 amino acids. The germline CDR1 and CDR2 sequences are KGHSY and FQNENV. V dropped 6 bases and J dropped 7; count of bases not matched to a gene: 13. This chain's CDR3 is CASSNQEGQVPEKLFF. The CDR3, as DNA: TGTGCCAGCAGTAACCAAGAGGGACAGGTACCTGAAAAACTGTTTTTT.

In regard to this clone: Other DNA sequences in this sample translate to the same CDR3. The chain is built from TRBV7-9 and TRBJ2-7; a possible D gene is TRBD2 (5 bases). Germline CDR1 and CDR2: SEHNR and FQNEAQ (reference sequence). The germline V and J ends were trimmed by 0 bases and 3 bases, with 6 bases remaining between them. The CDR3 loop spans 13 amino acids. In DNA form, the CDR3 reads TGTGCCAGCAGCTTAGCTGGAGGCTACGAGCAGTACTTC. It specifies CASSLAGGYEQYF.

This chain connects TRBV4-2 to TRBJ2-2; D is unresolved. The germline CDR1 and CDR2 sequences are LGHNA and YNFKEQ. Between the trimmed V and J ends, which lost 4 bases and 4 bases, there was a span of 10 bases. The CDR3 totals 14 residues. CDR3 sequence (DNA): TGTGCCAGCAGCCCCGGTTCGGGCACCGGGGAGCTGTTTTTT. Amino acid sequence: CASSPGSGTGELFF.

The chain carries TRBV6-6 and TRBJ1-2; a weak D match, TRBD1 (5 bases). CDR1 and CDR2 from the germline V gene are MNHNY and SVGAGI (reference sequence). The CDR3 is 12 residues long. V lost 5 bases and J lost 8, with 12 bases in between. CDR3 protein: CASSPRDHGYTF. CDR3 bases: TGTGCCAGCAGTCCCCGGGACCACGGCTACACCTTC.

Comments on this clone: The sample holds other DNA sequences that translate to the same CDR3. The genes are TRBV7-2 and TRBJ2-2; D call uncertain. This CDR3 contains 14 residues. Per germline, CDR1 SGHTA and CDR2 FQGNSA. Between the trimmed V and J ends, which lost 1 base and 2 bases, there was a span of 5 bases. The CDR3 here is CASSLVGNTGELFF. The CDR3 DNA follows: TGTGCCAGCAGCTTAGTTGGAAACACCGGGGAGCTGTTTTTT.

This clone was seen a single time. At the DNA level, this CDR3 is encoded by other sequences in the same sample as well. The chain's CDR3 is CASSLGTATYEQYF. CDR3 nucleotides: TGTGCCAGCAGCTTAGGTACAGCCACCTACGAGCAGTACTTC. The rearrangement joins TRBV5-6 to TRBJ2-7; D gene ambiguous. The CDR3 is 14 amino acids. Germline V gene lookup returns CDR1 SGHDT and CDR2 YYEEEE. The ends were cut back, 2 bases at V and 2 bases at J, with 11 bases in the middle.

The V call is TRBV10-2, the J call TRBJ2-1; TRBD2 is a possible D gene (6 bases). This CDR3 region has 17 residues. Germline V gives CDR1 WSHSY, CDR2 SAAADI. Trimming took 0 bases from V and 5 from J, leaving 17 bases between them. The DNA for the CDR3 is TGCGCCAGCAGTGAGTCGCTAGTAGGAGGGAGGAACAATGAGCAGTTCTTC. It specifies CASSESLVGGRNNEQFF.

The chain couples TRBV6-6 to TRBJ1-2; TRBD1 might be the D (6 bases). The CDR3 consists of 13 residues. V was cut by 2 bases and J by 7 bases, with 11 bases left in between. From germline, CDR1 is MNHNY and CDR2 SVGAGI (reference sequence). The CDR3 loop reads CASSYGTGAGYTF. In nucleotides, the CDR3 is TGTGCCAGCAGTTACGGGACGGGGGCTGGCTACACCTTC.

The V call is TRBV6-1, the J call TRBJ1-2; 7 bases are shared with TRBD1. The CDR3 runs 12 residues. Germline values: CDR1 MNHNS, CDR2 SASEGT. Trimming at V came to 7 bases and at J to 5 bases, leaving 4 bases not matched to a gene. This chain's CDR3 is CASMGQSYGYTF. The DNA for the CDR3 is TGTGCCAGCATGGGACAGTCTTATGGCTACACCTTC.

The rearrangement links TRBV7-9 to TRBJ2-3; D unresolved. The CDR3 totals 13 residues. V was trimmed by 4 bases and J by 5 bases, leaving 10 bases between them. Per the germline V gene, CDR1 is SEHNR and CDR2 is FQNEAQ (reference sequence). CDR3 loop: CASSWPSVDTQYF. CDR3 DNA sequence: TGTGCCAGCAGCTGGCCCTCTGTAGATACGCAGTATTTT.

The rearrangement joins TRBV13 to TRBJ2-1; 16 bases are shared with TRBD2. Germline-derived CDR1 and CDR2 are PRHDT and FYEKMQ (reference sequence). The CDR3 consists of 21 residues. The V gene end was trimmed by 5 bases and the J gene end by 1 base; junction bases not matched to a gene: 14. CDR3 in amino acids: CASSPIPGLAGGPESYNEQFF. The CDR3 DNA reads TGTGCCAGCAGCCCGATACCGGGACTAGCGGGAGGGCCGGAGTCCTACAATGAGCAGTTCTTC.